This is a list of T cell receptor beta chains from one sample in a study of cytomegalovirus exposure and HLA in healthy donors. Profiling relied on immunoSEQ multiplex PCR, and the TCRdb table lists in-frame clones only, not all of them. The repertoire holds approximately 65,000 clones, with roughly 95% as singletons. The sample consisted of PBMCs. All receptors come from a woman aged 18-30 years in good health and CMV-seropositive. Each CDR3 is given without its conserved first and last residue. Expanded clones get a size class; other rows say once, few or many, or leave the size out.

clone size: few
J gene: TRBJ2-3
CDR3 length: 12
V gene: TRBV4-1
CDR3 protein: ASSQGGGTDTQY

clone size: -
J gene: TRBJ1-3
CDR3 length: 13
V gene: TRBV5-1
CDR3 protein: ASALATGRGNTIY

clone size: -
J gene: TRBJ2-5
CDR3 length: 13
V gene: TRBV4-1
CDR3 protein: ASSHPFKRGGTQY

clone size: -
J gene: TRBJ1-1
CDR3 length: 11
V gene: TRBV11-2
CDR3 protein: ASSNTGFSEAF

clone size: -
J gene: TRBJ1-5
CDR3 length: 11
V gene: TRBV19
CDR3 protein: ASSIDPGQPQH

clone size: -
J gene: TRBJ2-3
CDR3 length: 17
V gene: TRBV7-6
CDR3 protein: ASSLTYSGRARDTDTQY

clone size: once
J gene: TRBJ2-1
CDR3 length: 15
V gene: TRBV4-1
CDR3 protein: ASSQGGRGRAGDEQF

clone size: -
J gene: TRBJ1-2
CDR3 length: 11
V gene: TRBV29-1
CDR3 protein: SVEGGPVRGYT

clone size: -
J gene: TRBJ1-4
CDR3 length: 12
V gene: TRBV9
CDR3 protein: ASSGRGTNEKLF

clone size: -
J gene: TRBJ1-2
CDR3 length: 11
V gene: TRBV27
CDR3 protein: ASSLRGNYGYT

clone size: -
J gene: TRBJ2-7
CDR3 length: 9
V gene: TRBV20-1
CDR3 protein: SATPGGEQY

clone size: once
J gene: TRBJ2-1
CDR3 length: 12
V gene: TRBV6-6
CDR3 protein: ASNPSESYNEQF

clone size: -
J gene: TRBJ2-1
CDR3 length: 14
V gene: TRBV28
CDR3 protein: ASKLWREGSYNEQF

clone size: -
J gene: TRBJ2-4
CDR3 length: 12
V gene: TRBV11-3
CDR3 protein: ASSQGGPKNIQY

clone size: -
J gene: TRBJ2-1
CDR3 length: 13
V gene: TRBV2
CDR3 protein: ASSETSGRAYEQF